This is a list of T cell receptor beta chains from one sample in a study of untreated major depressive disorder. Here immunoSEQ multiplex PCR was the method, and the copy in TCRdb shows in-frame clones only, minus some. This sample yields around 13,000 clones, of which 75% to 95% are seen a single time; under 2% belongs to the top ten. The specimen sequenced was CD4+ T cells from PBMCs. All receptors come from a woman aged 25 to 39 with major depressive disorder. The CDR3 runs from the conserved cysteine through the conserved F or W. The D gene is left open where the match is weak. The size entry is marked missing in some rows and otherwise reads once, few, many or a size class.

d_gene: TRBD2; j_gene: TRBJ2-3; abundance: -; v_gene: TRBV7-2; CDR3aa: CASSAGVTDTQYF; CDR3nt: TGTGCCAGCAGCGCGGGGGTGACAGATACGCAGTATTTT
d_gene: TRBD1; j_gene: TRBJ1-2; abundance: -; v_gene: TRBV2; CDR3aa: CASSNQGALNYGYTF; CDR3nt: TGTGCCAGCAGTAACCAGGGGGCACTTAACTATGGCTACACCTTC
d_gene: -; j_gene: TRBJ2-7; abundance: -; v_gene: TRBV29-1; CDR3aa: CSVGRDTGYEQYF; CDR3nt: TGCAGCGTGGGAAGGGACACCGGCTACGAGCAGTACTTC
d_gene: -; j_gene: TRBJ2-5; abundance: -; v_gene: TRBV18; CDR3aa: CASSLLPGLKTQYF; CDR3nt: TGTGCCAGCTCACTTCTACCGGGACTGAAGACCCAGTACTTC
d_gene: -; j_gene: TRBJ2-5; abundance: -; v_gene: TRBV25-1; CDR3aa: CASSELGQAIETQYF; CDR3nt: TGTGCCAGCAGTGAATTAGGGCAGGCCATCGAGACCCAGTACTTC
d_gene: TRBD1; j_gene: TRBJ1-4; abundance: -; v_gene: TRBV2; CDR3aa: CASRGTATNEKLFF; CDR3nt: TGTGCCAGCAGGGGGACAGCCACTAATGAAAAACTGTTTTTT
d_gene: -; j_gene: TRBJ1-4; abundance: -; v_gene: TRBV6-6; CDR3aa: CASSSRVGDEKLFF; CDR3nt: TGTGCCAGCAGTTCCAGGGTTGGCGATGAAAAACTGTTTTTT
d_gene: -; j_gene: TRBJ2-1; abundance: -; v_gene: TRBV11-3; CDR3aa: CASSLEGRGAYNEQFF; CDR3nt: TGTGCCAGCAGCTTGGAAGGCAGGGGGGCCTACAATGAGCAGTTCTTC
d_gene: TRBD1; j_gene: TRBJ2-7; abundance: -; v_gene: TRBV29-1; CDR3aa: CSVRGQGTYEQYF; CDR3nt: TGCAGCGTTCGGGGACAGGGGACCTACGAGCAGTACTTC
d_gene: -; j_gene: TRBJ2-7; abundance: -; v_gene: TRBV25-1; CDR3aa: CASSGSRRGGEQYF; CDR3nt: TGTGCCAGCAGTGGGTCGAGACGAGGGGGCGAGCAGTACTTC
d_gene: TRBD2; j_gene: TRBJ2-7; abundance: -; v_gene: TRBV18; CDR3aa: CASSVEVVAGEQYF; CDR3nt: TGTGCCAGCTCAGTGGAGGTCGTAGCGGGCGAGCAGTACTTC
d_gene: TRBD1; j_gene: TRBJ2-1; abundance: -; v_gene: TRBV2; CDR3aa: CASSGVVSGGYNEQFF; CDR3nt: TGTGCCAGCAGTGGGGTCGTATCAGGGGGCTACAATGAGCAGTTCTTC
d_gene: -; j_gene: TRBJ2-2; abundance: -; v_gene: TRBV25-1; CDR3aa: CASSDLTTGELFF; CDR3nt: TGTGCCAGCAGTGATCTAACCACCGGGGAGCTGTTTTTT
d_gene: -; j_gene: TRBJ1-1; abundance: -; v_gene: TRBV4-3; CDR3aa: CASSQDKGFGEAFF; CDR3nt: TGCGCCAGCAGCCAAGATAAGGGATTTGGTGAAGCTTTCTTT
d_gene: -; j_gene: TRBJ1-5; abundance: -; v_gene: TRBV7-2; CDR3aa: CASSLGLNQPQHF; CDR3nt: TGTGCCAGCAGCTTGGGACTCAATCAGCCCCAGCATTTT
d_gene: -; j_gene: TRBJ2-1; abundance: -; v_gene: TRBV6-1; CDR3aa: CASSLQGDEQFF; CDR3nt: TGTGCCAGCAGTCTACAGGGTGATGAGCAGTTCTTC
d_gene: -; j_gene: TRBJ1-2; abundance: -; v_gene: TRBV21-1; CDR3aa: CASSKGSGNYGYTF; CDR3nt: TGTGCCAGCAGCAAAGGGTCCGGGAACTATGGCTACACCTTC
d_gene: -; j_gene: TRBJ1-4; abundance: -; v_gene: TRBV12-5; CDR3aa: CASSPSGNEKLFF; CDR3nt: TGTGCTAGCTCGCCTAGTGGCAATGAAAAACTGTTTTTT
d_gene: TRBD1; j_gene: TRBJ1-2; abundance: -; v_gene: TRBV7-2; CDR3aa: CASNGGTGVGYGYTF; CDR3nt: TGTGCCAGCAACGGGGGGACAGGGGTTGGATATGGCTACACCTTC
d_gene: TRBD2; j_gene: TRBJ2-1; abundance: -; v_gene: TRBV5-6; CDR3aa: CASSLLKAGGPHEQFF; CDR3nt: TGTGCCAGCAGCTTGTTGAAAGCGGGAGGACCCCATGAGCAGTTCTTC
d_gene: -; j_gene: TRBJ1-1; abundance: -; v_gene: TRBV25-1; CDR3aa: CASSTIGGTEAFF; CDR3nt: TGTGCCAGCAGTACGATTGGGGGCACTGAAGCTTTCTTT
d_gene: TRBD2; j_gene: TRBJ2-1; abundance: -; v_gene: TRBV6-1; CDR3aa: CASRGRLAGGNEQFF; CDR3nt: TGTGCCAGCAGGGGGAGACTAGCGGGAGGCAATGAGCAGTTCTTC
d_gene: TRBD1; j_gene: TRBJ2-1; abundance: -; v_gene: TRBV19; CDR3aa: CASSIPGTGRNFF; CDR3nt: TGTGCCAGTAGCATACCTGGGACAGGACGAAACTTCTTC
d_gene: TRBD1; j_gene: TRBJ2-1; abundance: once; v_gene: TRBV5-1; CDR3aa: CASSLQGVRYNEQFF; CDR3nt: TGCGCCAGCAGCTTACAGGGGGTACGCTACAATGAGCAGTTCTTC
d_gene: -; j_gene: TRBJ2-1; abundance: -; v_gene: TRBV28; CDR3aa: CASRPPLNRMFNEQFF; CDR3nt: TGTGCCAGCAGACCCCCACTGAACCGCATGTTCAATGAGCAGTTCTTC
d_gene: TRBD2; j_gene: TRBJ2-1; abundance: -; v_gene: TRBV10-2; CDR3aa: CASSELAGERDNEQFF; CDR3nt: TGCGCCAGCAGTGAACTAGCGGGAGAGAGGGACAATGAGCAGTTCTTC
d_gene: TRBD2; j_gene: TRBJ2-1; abundance: -; v_gene: TRBV14; CDR3aa: CASSQGTSVYNEQFF; CDR3nt: TGTGCCAGCAGCCAAGGGACTAGCGTTTACAATGAGCAGTTCTTC
d_gene: -; j_gene: TRBJ1-2; abundance: -; v_gene: TRBV6-6; CDR3aa: CASRRNLDYGYTF; CDR3nt: TGTGCCAGCAGGAGAAACCTAGACTATGGCTACACCTTC
d_gene: TRBD1; j_gene: TRBJ1-3; abundance: -; v_gene: TRBV25-1; CDR3aa: CASSDDRGPGNTIYF; CDR3nt: TGTGCCAGCAGTGACGACAGGGGGCCTGGAAACACCATATATTTT
d_gene: -; j_gene: TRBJ1-2; abundance: -; v_gene: TRBV5-1; CDR3aa: CASNVEPGPQEIYGYTF; CDR3nt: TGCGCCAGCAATGTGGAACCGGGTCCCCAAGAGATCTATGGCTACACCTTC
d_gene: TRBD1; j_gene: TRBJ1-3; abundance: -; v_gene: TRBV12-5; CDR3aa: CASGLGTGSGNTIYF; CDR3nt: TGTGCTAGTGGTTTGGGGACAGGGTCAGGAAACACCATATATTTT
d_gene: -; j_gene: TRBJ1-2; abundance: -; v_gene: TRBV19; CDR3aa: CASSISVGGNYGYTF; CDR3nt: TGTGCCAGTAGTATATCGGTAGGGGGGAACTATGGCTACACCTTC
d_gene: -; j_gene: TRBJ1-1; abundance: -; v_gene: TRBV7-2; CDR3aa: CASSLVGAYTEAFF; CDR3nt: TGTGCCAGCTCTCTGGTAGGGGCGTACACTGAAGCTTTCTTT
d_gene: TRBD2; j_gene: TRBJ2-4; abundance: -; v_gene: TRBV19; CDR3aa: CASSTTGGGGNIQYF; CDR3nt: TGTGCCAGTAGCACCACGGGGGGAGGTGGAAACATTCAGTACTTC
d_gene: -; j_gene: TRBJ2-2; abundance: few; v_gene: TRBV28; CDR3aa: CASSSRNTGELFF; CDR3nt: TGTGCCAGCAGTTCGCGGAACACCGGGGAGCTGTTTTTT
d_gene: -; j_gene: TRBJ1-1; abundance: -; v_gene: TRBV7-9; CDR3aa: CASSLQGYTEAFF; CDR3nt: TGTGCCAGCAGCTTACAGGGGTACACTGAAGCTTTCTTT
d_gene: TRBD1; j_gene: TRBJ1-2; abundance: -; v_gene: TRBV6-6; CDR3aa: CASSYSAGGRYGYTF; CDR3nt: TGTGCCAGCAGTTACTCTGCAGGGGGCCGGTATGGCTACACCTTC
d_gene: TRBD2; j_gene: TRBJ2-2; abundance: once; v_gene: TRBV12-5; CDR3aa: CASGSPGLENTGELFF; CDR3nt: TGTGCTAGTGGTTCCCCGGGACTAGAGAACACCGGGGAGCTGTTTTTT
d_gene: TRBD2; j_gene: TRBJ2-3; abundance: -; v_gene: TRBV6-1; CDR3aa: CASRLAGGTDTQYF; CDR3nt: TGTGCCAGCAGACTAGCGGGAGGCACAGATACGCAGTATTTT
d_gene: -; j_gene: TRBJ2-2; abundance: once; v_gene: TRBV7-6; CDR3aa: CASSAPRQGRDRATGELFF; CDR3nt: TGTGCCAGCAGCGCTCCGCGACAAGGTCGGGATCGAGCCACCGGGGAGCTGTTTTTT
d_gene: TRBD1; j_gene: TRBJ1-2; abundance: -; v_gene: TRBV7-9; CDR3aa: CASSLVRDRVNGYTF; CDR3nt: TGTGCCAGCAGCTTAGTGAGGGACAGGGTTAATGGCTACACCTTC
d_gene: -; j_gene: TRBJ1-3; abundance: -; v_gene: TRBV7-6; CDR3aa: CASSPRRNRSHSGNTIYF; CDR3nt: TGTGCCAGCAGTCCACGGCGGAACAGGTCTCACTCTGGAAACACCATATATTTT
d_gene: -; j_gene: TRBJ2-1; abundance: -; v_gene: TRBV5-8; CDR3aa: CASSFRGGSYNEQFF; CDR3nt: TGTGCCAGCAGCTTTAGGGGGGGCTCCTACAATGAGCAGTTCTTC
d_gene: -; j_gene: TRBJ2-3; abundance: -; v_gene: TRBV27; CDR3aa: CASRTARATDTQYF; CDR3nt: TGTGCCAGCCGTACCGCCCGGGCGACAGATACGCAGTATTTT
d_gene: TRBD1; j_gene: TRBJ1-2; abundance: -; v_gene: TRBV12-5; CDR3aa: CASGLATGGYYGYTF; CDR3nt: TGTGCTAGTGGTTTGGCTACAGGGGGATACTATGGCTACACCTTC
d_gene: -; j_gene: TRBJ2-5; abundance: -; v_gene: TRBV11-3; CDR3aa: CASSPYSSETQYF; CDR3nt: TGTGCCAGCAGCCCATATTCGTCGGAGACCCAGTACTTC
d_gene: -; j_gene: TRBJ2-1; abundance: -; v_gene: TRBV5-1; CDR3aa: CASSLYNNEQFF; CDR3nt: TGCGCCAGCAGCTTGTACAACAATGAGCAGTTCTTC
d_gene: -; j_gene: TRBJ1-2; abundance: once; v_gene: TRBV10-2; CDR3aa: CASRGRDYGYTF; CDR3nt: TGCGCCAGCAGGGGGCGCGACTATGGCTACACCTTC
d_gene: -; j_gene: TRBJ1-4; abundance: -; v_gene: TRBV28; CDR3aa: CASSSPGLNEKLFF; CDR3nt: TGTGCCAGCAGTTCTCCGGGGCTTAATGAAAAACTGTTTTTT
d_gene: -; j_gene: TRBJ2-3; abundance: -; v_gene: TRBV5-1; CDR3aa: CASSLGDTQYF; CDR3nt: TGCGCCAGCAGCTTAGGAGATACGCAGTATTTT
d_gene: -; j_gene: TRBJ2-4; abundance: -; v_gene: TRBV28; CDR3aa: CASPAITVSVRPLVNIQYF; CDR3nt: TGTGCCAGCCCGGCCATCACCGTGAGTGTCCGGCCCCTTGTGAACATTCAGTACTTC
d_gene: -; j_gene: TRBJ1-2; abundance: -; v_gene: TRBV6-6; CDR3aa: CASSYSLGTDGYTF; CDR3nt: TGTGCCAGCAGTTACTCGCTGGGGACCGATGGCTACACCTTC
d_gene: -; j_gene: TRBJ2-1; abundance: -; v_gene: TRBV4-3; CDR3aa: CASSQDLVNEQFF; CDR3nt: TGCGCCAGCAGCCAAGATCTGGTTAATGAGCAGTTCTTC
d_gene: TRBD1; j_gene: TRBJ2-3; abundance: -; v_gene: TRBV13; CDR3aa: CASSTATGGRTDTQYF; CDR3nt: TGTGCCAGCAGCACCGCGACAGGGGGTCGCACAGATACGCAGTATTTT
d_gene: -; j_gene: TRBJ2-7; abundance: -; v_gene: TRBV2; CDR3aa: CASSYSYEQYF; CDR3nt: TGTGCCAGCAGTTACAGCTACGAGCAGTACTTC